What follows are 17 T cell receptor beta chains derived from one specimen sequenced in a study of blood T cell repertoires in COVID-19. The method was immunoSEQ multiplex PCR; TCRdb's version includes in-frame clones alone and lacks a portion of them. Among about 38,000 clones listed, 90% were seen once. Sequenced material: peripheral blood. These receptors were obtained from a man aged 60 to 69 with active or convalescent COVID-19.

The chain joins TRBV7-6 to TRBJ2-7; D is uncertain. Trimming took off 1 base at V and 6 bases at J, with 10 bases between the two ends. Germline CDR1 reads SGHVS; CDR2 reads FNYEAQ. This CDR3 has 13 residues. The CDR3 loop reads CASSLDPTGEQYF. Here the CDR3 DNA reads TGTGCCAGCAGCTTAGACCCTACGGGCGAGCAGTACTTC.

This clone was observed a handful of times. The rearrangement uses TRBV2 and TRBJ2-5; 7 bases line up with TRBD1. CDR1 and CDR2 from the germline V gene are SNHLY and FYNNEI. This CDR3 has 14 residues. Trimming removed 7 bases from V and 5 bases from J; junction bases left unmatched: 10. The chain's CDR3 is CASITQGVGETQYF. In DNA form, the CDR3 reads TGTGCCAGCATCACCCAGGGGGTCGGGGAGACCCAGTACTTC.

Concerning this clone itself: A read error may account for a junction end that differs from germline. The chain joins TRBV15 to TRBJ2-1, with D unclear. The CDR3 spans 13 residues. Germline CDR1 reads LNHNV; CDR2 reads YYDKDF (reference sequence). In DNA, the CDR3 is TGTGCCACCAGCCCCCTAGGCTACGATGAGCAGTTCTTC. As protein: CATSPLGYDEQFF.

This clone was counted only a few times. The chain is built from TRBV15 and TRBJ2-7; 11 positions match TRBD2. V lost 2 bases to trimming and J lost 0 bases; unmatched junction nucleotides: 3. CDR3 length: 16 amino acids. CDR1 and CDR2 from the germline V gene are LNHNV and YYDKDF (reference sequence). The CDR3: CATSRPGTSGSYEQYF. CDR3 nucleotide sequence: TGTGCCACCAGCAGACCCGGGACTAGCGGCTCCTACGAGCAGTACTTC. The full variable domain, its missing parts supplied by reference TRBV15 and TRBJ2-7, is DAMVIQNPRYQVTQFGKPVTLSCSQTLNHNVMYWYQQKSSQAPKLLFHYYDKDFNNEADTPDNFQSRRPNTSFCFLDIRSPGLGDTAMYLCATSRPGTSGSYEQYFGPGTRLTVT.

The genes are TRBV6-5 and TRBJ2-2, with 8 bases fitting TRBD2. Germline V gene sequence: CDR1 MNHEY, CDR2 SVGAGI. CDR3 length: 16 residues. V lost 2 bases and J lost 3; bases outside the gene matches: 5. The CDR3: CASSYSSGTYTGELFF. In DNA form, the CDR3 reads TGTGCCAGCAGTTACAGTAGCGGGACCTACACCGGGGAGCTGTTTTTT.

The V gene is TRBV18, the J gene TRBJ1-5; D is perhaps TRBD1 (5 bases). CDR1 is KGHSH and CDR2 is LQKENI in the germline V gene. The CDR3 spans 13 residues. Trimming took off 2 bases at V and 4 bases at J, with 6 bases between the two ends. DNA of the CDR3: TGTGCCAGCTCACCATCAGGGAATCAGCCCCAGCATTTT. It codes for CASSPSGNQPQHF.

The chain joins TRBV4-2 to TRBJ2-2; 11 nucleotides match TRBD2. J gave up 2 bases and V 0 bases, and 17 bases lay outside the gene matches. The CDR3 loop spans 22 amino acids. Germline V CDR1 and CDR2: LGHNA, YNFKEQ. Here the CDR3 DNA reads TGTGCCAGCAGCCAAGATCGTCTGGTGGGACTAGCGGTAGGGCTCAACACCGGGGAGCTGTTTTTT. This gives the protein CASSQDRLVGLAVGLNTGELFF.

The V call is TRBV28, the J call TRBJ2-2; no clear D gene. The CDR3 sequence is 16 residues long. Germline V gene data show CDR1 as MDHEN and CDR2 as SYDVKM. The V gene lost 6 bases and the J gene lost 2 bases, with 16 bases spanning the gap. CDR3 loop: CASSHQTYLNTGELFF. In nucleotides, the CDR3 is TGTGCCAGCAGCCACCAAACATACCTTAACACCGGGGAGCTGTTTTTT.

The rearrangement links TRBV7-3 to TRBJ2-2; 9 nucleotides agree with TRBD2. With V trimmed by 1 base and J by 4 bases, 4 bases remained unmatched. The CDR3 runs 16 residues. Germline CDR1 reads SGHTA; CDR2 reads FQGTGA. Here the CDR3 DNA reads TGTGCCAGCAGCTTAAACCGGGGACTAGCCACCGGGGAGCTGTTTTTT. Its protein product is CASSLNRGLATGELFF. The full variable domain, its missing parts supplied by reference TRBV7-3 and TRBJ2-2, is GAGVSQTPSNKVTEKGKYVELRCDPISGHTALYWYRQSLGQGPEFLIYFQGTGAADDSGLPNDRFFAVRPEGSVSTLKIQRTERGDSAVYLCASSLNRGLATGELFFGEGSRLTVL.

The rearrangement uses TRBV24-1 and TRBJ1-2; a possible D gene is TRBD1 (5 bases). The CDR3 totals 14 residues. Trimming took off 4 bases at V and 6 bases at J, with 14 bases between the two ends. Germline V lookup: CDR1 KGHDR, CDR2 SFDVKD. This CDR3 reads CATSDPEGRHGYTF. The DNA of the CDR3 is TGTGCCACCAGTGACCCTGAGGGGAGGCATGGCTACACCTTC.

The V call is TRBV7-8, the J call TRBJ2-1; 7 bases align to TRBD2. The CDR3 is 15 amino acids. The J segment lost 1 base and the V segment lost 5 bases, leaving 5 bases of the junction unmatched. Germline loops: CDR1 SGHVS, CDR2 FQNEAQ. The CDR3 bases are TGTGCCAGCAGCGAAACTAGCGCGTCCTACAATGAGCAGTTCTTC. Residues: CASSETSASYNEQFF.

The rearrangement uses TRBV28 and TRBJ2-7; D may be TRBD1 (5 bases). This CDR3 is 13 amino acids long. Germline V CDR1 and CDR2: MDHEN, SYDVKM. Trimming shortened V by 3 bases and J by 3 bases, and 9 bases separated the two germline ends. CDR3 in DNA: TGTGCCAGCAGTTTTTTCACAGGCTACGAGCAGTACTTC. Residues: CASSFFTGYEQYF.

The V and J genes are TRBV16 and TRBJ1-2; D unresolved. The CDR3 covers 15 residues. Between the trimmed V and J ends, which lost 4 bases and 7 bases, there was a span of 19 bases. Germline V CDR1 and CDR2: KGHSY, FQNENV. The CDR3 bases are TGTGCCAGCAGCCCGGAATGGGGAGACCCGAGTGGCTACACCTTC. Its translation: CASSPEWGDPSGYTF.

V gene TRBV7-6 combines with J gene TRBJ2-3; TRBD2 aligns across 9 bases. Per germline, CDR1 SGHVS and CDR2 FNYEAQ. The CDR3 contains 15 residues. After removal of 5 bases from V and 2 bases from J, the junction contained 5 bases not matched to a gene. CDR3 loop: CASSPPSGITDTQYF. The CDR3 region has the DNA TGTGCCAGCAGCCCCCCTAGCGGGATCACAGATACGCAGTATTTT.

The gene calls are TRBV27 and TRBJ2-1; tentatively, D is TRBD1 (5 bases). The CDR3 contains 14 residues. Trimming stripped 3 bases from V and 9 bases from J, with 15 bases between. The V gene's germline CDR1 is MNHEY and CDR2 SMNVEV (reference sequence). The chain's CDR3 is CASSFSPQGVEQFF. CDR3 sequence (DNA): TGTGCCAGCAGTTTTTCCCCTCAGGGTGTTGAGCAGTTCTTC.

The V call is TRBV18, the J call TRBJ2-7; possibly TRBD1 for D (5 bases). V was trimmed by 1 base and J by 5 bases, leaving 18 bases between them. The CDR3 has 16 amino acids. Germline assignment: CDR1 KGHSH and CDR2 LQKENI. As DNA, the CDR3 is TGTGCCAGCTCACCACTTGGGGCAGGGTGGTACCACGAGCAGTACTTC. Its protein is CASSPLGAGWYHEQYF.

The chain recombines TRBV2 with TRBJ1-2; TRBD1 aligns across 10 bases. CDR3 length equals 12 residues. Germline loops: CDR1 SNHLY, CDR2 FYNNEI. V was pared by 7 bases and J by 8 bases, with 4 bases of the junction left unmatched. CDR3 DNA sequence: TGTGCCAGCAAGATGGACAGGGGGGGCTACACCTTC. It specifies CASKMDRGGYTF.